Shown below are 9 T cell receptor beta chains from a single sample sequenced in a study of T-cell reconstitution after alpha-beta-depleted transplantation in children. Unique molecular identifiers were incorporated into the prepared TCRbeta library. MiXCR, applied by TCRdb to the PCR reads, yields one record per CDR3 protein. The sample shows about 600,000 distinct CDR3 sequences, under 12% of them seen only once. The input for sequencing was PBMCs from the stem cell graft donor, taken from the stem cell graft. These receptors all come from a human donor who donated a stem cell graft to a child with acute myeloid leukemia.

The chain has TRBV6-1 and TRBJ2-5; 11 bases match TRBD1. The CDR3 is 14 amino acids. With V trimmed by 8 bases and J by 2 bases, 4 bases remained unmatched. Germline V lookup: CDR1 MNHNS, CDR2 SASEGT. CDR3 sequence: CASWDRGWQETQYF. CDR3 in DNA: TGTGCCAGCTGGGACAGGGGGTGGCAAGAGACCCAGTACTTC.

The sample holds many counts of this clonotype. J is TRBJ2-2 and V is TRBV7-3, with D possibly being TRBD2 (6 bases). V lost 5 bases to trimming and J lost 12 bases, with 19 bases between them. There are 14 residues in the CDR3. Germline V gene lookup returns CDR1 SGHTA and CDR2 FQGTGA. The CDR3: CASSAGTRPRKLFF. CDR3 nucleotides: TGTGCCAGCAGCGCGGGGACCCGGCCGAGGAAGCTGTTTTTT. Supplemented by reference TRBV7-3 and TRBJ2-2, the full variable domain reads GAGVSQTPSNKVTEKGKYVELRCDPISGHTALYWYRQSLGQGPEFLIYFQGTGAADDSGLPNDRFFAVRPEGSVSTLKIQRTERGDSAVYLCASSAGTRPRKLFFGEGSRLTVL.

This clonotype was found many times. CDR3 sequence (DNA): TGTGCCAGCAGCTTATACGGGGACACTGAAGCTTTCTTT. As protein: CASSLYGDTEAFF. The V call is TRBV7-2, the J call TRBJ1-1; D remains unclear. CDR3 length equals 13 residues. Germline values: CDR1 SGHTA, CDR2 FQGNSA. Deletions cut 2 bases from V and 3 bases from J, with 7 bases between.

The CDR3 DNA sequence: TGTGCCAGCATCCTAGCGGGATCTGATACGCAGTATTTT. Its protein product is CASILAGSDTQYF. The genes are TRBV7-2 and TRBJ2-3; the match to TRBD2 covers 9 bases. CDR1 is SGHTA, CDR2 FQGNSA, per germline. V trimming: 7 bases; J trimming: 6 bases; junction bases outside the gene matches: 5. The CDR3 has 13 residues.

This clonotype has a handful of counts. The CDR3 reads CASTLTGPNTEAFF. The CDR3 DNA reads as TGTGCCAGCACTTTGACAGGGCCAAACACTGAAGCTTTCTTT. The chain joins TRBV12-3 or TRBV12-4 to TRBJ1-1; the match to TRBD1 covers 7 bases. J gave up 2 bases and V 7 bases, and 7 bases lay outside the gene matches. There are 14 residues in the CDR3.

This clonotype was observed many times. The V gene is TRBV14, the J gene TRBJ2-7; D gene unclear. Between the trimmed V and J ends, which lost 1 base and 2 bases, there was a span of 6 bases. Germline V gene lookup returns CDR1 SGHDN and CDR2 FVKESK. The CDR3 contains 13 residues. CDR3 DNA: TGTGCCAGCAGCCAAGTCGCGACCTACGAGCAGTACTTC. Translation gives CASSQVATYEQYF.

J is TRBJ2-6 and V is TRBV29-1; the D gene is possibly TRBD2 (5 bases). The germline V gene encodes CDR1 SQVTM and CDR2 ANQGSEA. The CDR3 is 14 residues long. V was cut by 6 bases and J by 2 bases, with 11 bases left in between. The CDR3 DNA sequence: TGCAGCGTCCAGACGGGGACTGGGGCCAACGTCCTGACTTTC. Its protein product is CSVQTGTGANVLTF.

This clonotype was recorded at least ten times. This chain connects TRBV14 to TRBJ2-2; no definite D call. Germline lookup yields CDR1 SGHDN and CDR2 FVKESK. Trimming took 1 base from V and 1 from J, leaving 4 bases between them. The CDR3 contains 14 residues. CDR3 in DNA: TGTGCCAGCAGCCAAGGGGGGAACACCGGGGAGCTGTTTTTT. Its protein is CASSQGGNTGELFF.

As for this clonotype: An end of the junction does not agree with germline; a read error may underlie this. The chain links TRBV20-1 to TRBJ2-2; 13 bases map to TRBD2. This CDR3 has 17 residues. Germline loops: CDR1 DFQATT, CDR2 SNEGSKA (reference sequence). In nucleotides, the CDR3 is TGCTGTGCGATCACCGGGACTAGCGGGACAGGCACCGGGGAGCTGTTTTTT. This gives the protein CCAITGTSGTGTGELFF.